The 31 T cell receptor beta chains below all came from one sample that was sequenced in a study of regulatory T cells in long-lasting Graves disease. CDR3-region Arm-PCR and iRepertoire HTBI primers produced the TCR beta libraries. TCRdb analysed the multiplex PCR reads with MiXCR anew, one entry per CDR3 protein. This sample yields about 470,000 distinct CDR3 sequences, of which 15% are seen a single time; over 15% belongs to the top ten. Indicated time point: newly diagnosed GD, antithyroid drugs for less than 3 months. After RNA was extracted from PBMCs, the TCR library was made from it. The same data also contributed to another study, on T cells in Graves' hyperthyroidism and ophthalmopathy.

The source was peripheral blood mononuclear cells (PBMCs), collected at new diagnosis, from a patient treated with antithyroid drugs. The receptors were gathered from a woman aged 25 to 39 with Graves disease.

This clonotype has just a few counts. The chain joins TRBV10-2 to TRBJ2-7, with TRBD2 matching over 7 bases. Per germline, CDR1 WSHSY and CDR2 SAAADI. CDR3 size: 12 residues. V lost 7 bases to trimming and J lost 6 bases; unmatched junction nucleotides: 6. The CDR3 region has the DNA TGCGCCAGCATTGGGAGGGCGGGCGAGCAGTACTTC. Translated, it gives CASIGRAGEQYF.

This clonotype was seen a few times. This chain uses TRBV28 with TRBJ2-2; D call uncertain. CDR1 is MDHEN, CDR2 SYDVKM, per germline. The CDR3 extends over 16 amino acids. The V end was cut by 3 bases, the J end by 4 bases, with 15 bases between. CDR3 loop: CASSLEPGLGTGELFF. The CDR3 DNA sequence: TGTGCCAGCAGTTTGGAGCCAGGATTAGGCACCGGGGAGCTGTTTTTT.

In its sample, this clonotype was seen many times. The V gene is TRBV20-1, the J gene TRBJ2-7; D perhaps matches TRBD1 (6 bases). Trimming shortened V by 5 bases and J by 4 bases, and 18 bases separated the two germline ends. The germline CDR1 and CDR2 sequences are DFQATT and SNEGSKA (reference sequence). The CDR3 loop spans 14 amino acids. The CDR3 protein is CSAVHRESRYEQYF. In DNA form, the CDR3 reads TGCAGTGCTGTTCACAGGGAGTCCCGATACGAGCAGTACTTC.

This clonotype was observed at least ten times. Here the CDR3 DNA reads TGCGCCAGCAGCCTGAAGAATGAGCAGTTCTTC. It codes for CASSLKNEQFF. V gene TRBV5-1 combines with J gene TRBJ2-1; no definite D call. The V gene's germline CDR1 is SGHRS and CDR2 YFSETQ. The CDR3 is 11 amino acids. Trimming cost V 4 bases and J 7 bases, with 6 bases left between them.

This clonotype was observed at least ten times. V gene TRBV30 combines with J gene TRBJ1-1, with D tentatively TRBD1 (6 bases). The ends were cut back, 1 base at V and 1 base at J, with 16 bases in the middle. Germline values: CDR1 GTSNPN, CDR2 SVGIG (reference sequence). The CDR3 totals 16 residues. The CDR3 region is CAWSAWTASSNTEAFF. CDR3 DNA sequence: TGTGCCTGGAGTGCTTGGACAGCTTCTTCGAACACTGAAGCTTTCTTT.

Remarks on this clonotype: This could be a read error, since a much larger clone is one nucleotide away. The CDR3 ends on some other residue instead of the conserved phenylalanine or tryptophan, so this is likely a read error. The chain couples TRBV6-5 to TRBJ2-5; TRBD1 agrees at 8 bases. Germline values: CDR1 MNHEY, CDR2 SVGAGI. The V segment lost 4 bases and the J segment 2 bases; nucleotides outside the gene matches: 12. The CDR3 length is 17 residues. The CDR3, as DNA: TGTGCCAGCAGTTCCCCGGCCTACAGGGGGAGGCAAGAGACCCAGTACCTC. Amino acid sequence: CASSSPAYRGRQETQYL.

About this clonotype itself: This may come from a read error, since a much larger clone is one base off. The V and J genes are TRBV5-1 and TRBJ1-5; D remains ambiguous. Germline loops: CDR1 SGHRS, CDR2 YFSETQ. The CDR3 has 15 amino acids. Trimming took 1 base from V and 0 from J, leaving 8 bases between them. CDR3 protein: CASSLMGNSNQPQHF. The DNA of the CDR3 is TGCGCCAGCAGCTTGATGGGGAATAGCAATCAGCCCCAGCATTTT.

This clonotype came up a few times. The rearrangement joins TRBV27 to TRBJ1-6; D is unresolved. Per the germline V gene, CDR1 is MNHEY and CDR2 is SMNVEV (reference sequence). This CDR3 contains 16 residues. V was clipped by 8 bases and J by 10 bases, with 24 bases between them. This chain's CDR3 is CASGPLRRDIASPLHF. The CDR3 DNA follows: TGTGCCAGCGGACCCCTAAGGCGTGACATCGCGTCACCCCTCCACTTT.

The chain employs TRBV29-1 and TRBJ2-7, with 8 bases that match TRBD1. Trimming took 8 bases from V and 1 from J; bases not matched to a gene: 4. This CDR3 region has 12 residues. Germline assignment: CDR1 SQVTM and CDR2 ANQGSEA. CDR3 bases: TGCAGCACCCGACAGGGGTCCTACGAGCAGTACTTC. Translated, it gives CSTRQGSYEQYF.

In the case of this clonotype: A single base separates this from a much larger clone, so it may be a read error. This sequence joins TRBV12-3 or TRBV12-4 and TRBJ2-1; no definite D call. V was cut by 3 bases and J by 10 bases, with 16 bases left in between. This CDR3 has 14 amino acids. CDR3 DNA: TGTGCCAGCAGTTTGTCCCACCAGATCTACGAGCAGTTCTTC. This codes for CASSLSHQIYEQFF.

V gene TRBV20-1 combines with J gene TRBJ2-1; perhaps TRBD2 as D (5 bases). The CDR3 sequence is 16 residues long. V lost 3 bases, J lost 7 bases, and 22 bases lay in between. CDR1 and CDR2 (germline): DFQATT, SNEGSKA (reference sequence). CDR3 nucleotide sequence: TGCAGTGCTAGGGAATGGGGAAGGACTGGCGGGAATGAGCAGTTCTTC. Protein sequence: CSAREWGRTGGNEQFF.

Comment on this clonotype: The junction shows a germline mismatch at one end, possibly a read error. The V call is TRBV29-1, the J call TRBJ2-2; D ambiguous. CDR1 and CDR2 (germline): SQVTM, ANQGSEA. The CDR3 consists of 15 residues. CDR3 nucleotide sequence: TGCAGCGTTGGAGAGGACGCGAGGAACACCGAGGAGCTGTTTTTT. Protein: CSVGEDARNTEELFF.

This clonotype was found a few times. The rearrangement links TRBV5-1 to TRBJ2-7; possible D gene TRBD2, 5 bases. CDR1 is SGHRS, CDR2 YFSETQ, per germline. The CDR3 runs 14 residues. Trimming left V 7 bases short and J 3 bases short, with 17 bases between. The chain's CDR3 is CASGASILGYEQYF. Here the CDR3 DNA reads TGCGCCAGCGGCGCTAGCATCCTAGGCTACGAGCAGTACTTC.

The chain combines TRBV20-1 with TRBJ1-2; D not resolved. CDR1 and CDR2 from the germline V gene are DFQATT and SNEGSKA (reference sequence). V was trimmed by 3 bases and J by 12 bases, leaving 14 bases between them. This CDR3 is 11 amino acids long. DNA for the CDR3: TGCAGTGCTAGTCAACGCGTTCGACACACCTTC. This translates into CSASQRVRHTF.

This clonotype was seen at least ten times. This chain joins TRBV30 and TRBJ2-7, with D possibly TRBD2 on 5 matching bases. CDR1 is GTSNPN, CDR2 SVGIG, per germline (reference sequence). This CDR3 has 13 residues. Between the trimmed V and J ends, which lost 5 bases and 0 bases, there was a span of 11 bases. The chain's CDR3 is CAWALGSSYEQYF. For the CDR3, the DNA is TGTGCCTGGGCGTTAGGGAGCTCCTACGAGCAGTACTTC.

Many counts were recorded for this clonotype. The rearrangement links TRBV7-6 to TRBJ2-5, with TRBD2 matching over 14 bases. Germline V lookup: CDR1 SGHVS, CDR2 FNYEAQ. The CDR3 loop spans 17 amino acids. V was pared by 5 bases and J by 3 bases, with 8 bases of the junction left unmatched. CDR3 in amino acids: CASSPGLAGGDEETQYF. In DNA form, the CDR3 reads TGTGCCAGCAGCCCCGGACTAGCGGGAGGTGATGAAGAGACCCAGTACTTC.

This clonotype showed up just a few times. The V gene is TRBV6-1, the J gene TRBJ1-2; 8 bases fit TRBD1. In germline, CDR1 is MNHNS, CDR2 SASEGT. The trim removed 5 bases at V and 4 bases at J, leaving 12 bases unmatched. This CDR3 comprises 16 residues. The CDR3 nucleotides are TGTGCCAGCAGTCTCTCTTCCGGGACAGGCTTCTATGGCTACACCTTC. Protein: CASSLSSGTGFYGYTF.

Notes on this clonotype: This may stem from a read error, because a much larger clone lies one nucleotide away. The chain carries TRBV30 and TRBJ2-7; tentatively, D is TRBD1 or TRBD2 (5 bases each). Trimming cost V 1 base and J 7 bases, with 8 bases left between them. The CDR3 length is 11 residues. Germline-derived CDR1 and CDR2 are GTSNPN and SVGIG (reference sequence). CDR3 region: CAWSGGSEQYF. The CDR3 DNA is TGTGCCTGGAGTGGGGGGAGTGAGCAGTACTTC.

There are many counts of this clonotype. The chain carries TRBV6-1 and TRBJ2-3, with D maybe TRBD2 (6 bases). V lost 7 bases and J lost 2, with 13 bases in between. CDR3 length: 14 residues. Germline CDR1 MNHNS, CDR2 SASEGT. CDR3 in amino acids: CASKLGEDTDTQYF. The CDR3 DNA follows: TGTGCCAGCAAGTTAGGGGAGGACACAGATACGCAGTATTTT.

This clonotype showed up many times. This chain connects TRBV18 to TRBJ2-5; D not certain. V shed 1 base and J shed 2 bases, with 11 bases lying between them. Germline lookup yields CDR1 KGHSH and CDR2 LQKENI. There are 15 residues in the CDR3. CDR3 loop: CASSPLFPSQETQYF. The CDR3 DNA sequence: TGTGCCAGCTCACCACTCTTCCCTTCTCAAGAGACCCAGTACTTC.

This clonotype was seen more than once but under ten times. The chain recombines TRBV20-1 with TRBJ1-1; D is unresolved. The CDR3 runs 12 residues. Trimming removed 0 bases at V and 6 bases at J, with 8 bases between. Germline V lookup: CDR1 DFQATT, CDR2 SNEGSKA (reference sequence). CDR3 bases: TGCAGTGCTAGAGACCCCGGTGCTGAAGCTTTCTTT. Its translation is CSARDPGAEAFF.

This chain connects TRBV20-1 to TRBJ2-1, with 7 bases matching TRBD2. The CDR3 loop spans 14 amino acids. CDR1 is DFQATT, CDR2 SNEGSKA, per germline (reference sequence). J was trimmed by 3 bases and V by 1 base; bases with no gene match: 3. The CDR3 protein is CSARVASGYNEQFF. CDR3 in DNA: TGCAGTGCTAGAGTTGCTAGCGGCTACAATGAGCAGTTCTTC.

This clonotype was recorded at least ten times. The CDR3 region has the DNA TGTGCCAGCAGCTTAGATCCGGACAGGGCAAACAATGAGCAGTTCTTC. This gives the protein CASSLDPDRANNEQFF. The rearrangement joins TRBV11-2 to TRBJ2-1, with 8 bases that match TRBD1. CDR1 and CDR2 from the germline V gene are SGHAT and FQNNGV. V dropped 0 bases and J dropped 5; count of bases not matched to a gene: 6. The CDR3 is 16 residues long.

In the case of this clonotype: A much larger clonotype is one base distant, so this may be a read error. The chain has TRBV2 and TRBJ1-1; no firm D call. V shed 6 bases and J shed 3 bases, with 20 bases lying between them. CDR1 is SNHLY, CDR2 FYNNEI, per germline. This CDR3 has 16 residues. The CDR3 sequence: CASSQISRGPYTEAFF. In DNA form, the CDR3 reads TGTGCCAGCAGCCAAATTTCCCGAGGTCCCTACACTGAAGCTTTCTTT.

This clonotype occurred many times. The chain employs TRBV6-5 and TRBJ2-3; TRBD2 matches at 7 bases. V lost 4 bases, J lost 0 bases, and 7 bases stayed unmatched. The CDR3 sequence is 16 residues long. Germline CDR1 and CDR2: MNHEY and SVGAGI. The CDR3 coding sequence is TGTGCCAGCAGTTCGGAGGGTAGCGGGAGCACAGATACGCAGTATTTT. Encoded protein: CASSSEGSGSTDTQYF.

The CDR3 reads CASSPAGTSGSSYEQYF. CDR3 coding DNA: TGTGCCAGCAGCCCCGCGGGGACTAGCGGAAGCTCCTACGAGCAGTACTTC. This sequence joins TRBV7-2 and TRBJ2-7; 11 bases map to TRBD2. V shed 5 bases and J 0 bases; nucleotides not matched to a gene: 9. The CDR3 has 17 residues. Germline-derived CDR1 and CDR2 are SGHTA and FQGNSA.

This clonotype was seen repeatedly, ten times or more. The V call is TRBV5-6, the J call TRBJ1-1; D is possibly TRBD1 (5 bases). CDR1 and CDR2 (germline): SGHDT, YYEEEE. V lost 2 bases, J lost 0 bases, and 17 bases lay in between. The CDR3 consists of 17 residues. The CDR3, as DNA: TGTGCCAGCAGCTTTGATCATTTGGCAGGGATGAACACTGAAGCTTTCTTT. Translated: CASSFDHLAGMNTEAFF.

This clonotype was found a few times. A junction boundary mismatches the germline segment, possibly from a read error. The rearrangement joins TRBV5-1 to TRBJ2-1; TRBD1 matches at 11 bases. Germline assignment: CDR1 SGHRS and CDR2 YFSETQ. The CDR3 is made up of 14 amino acids. The CDR3 DNA reads as TGCGCCAGCAGCTTGGGGACAGGGGGCAATGAGCAGTCCTTC. This codes for CASSLGTGGNEQSF.

This clonotype was detected only a few times. The chain recombines TRBV5-6 with TRBJ2-5, with D perhaps TRBD1 or TRBD2 (6 bases each). Germline lookup yields CDR1 SGHDT and CDR2 YYEEEE. The CDR3 spans 16 residues. The V and J ends lost 3 bases and 3 bases respectively, with 18 bases between them. This CDR3 reads CASSYRGGGWEETQYF. CDR3 nucleotide sequence: TGTGCCAGCAGCTACAGAGGAGGGGGGTGGGAAGAGACCCAGTACTTC.

The chain joins TRBV12-3 or TRBV12-4 to TRBJ2-5; weak D call: TRBD1 (5 bases). The CDR3 has 14 amino acids. V was pared by 5 bases and J by 2 bases, with 12 bases between. CDR3 nucleotide sequence: TGTGCCAGCAGTCTATGGACATTTCAAGAGACCCAGTACTTC. Translated: CASSLWTFQETQYF.

This clonotype was recorded a few times. The V call is TRBV6-1, the J call TRBJ1-2; D remains ambiguous. The CDR3 extends over 16 amino acids. Between the trimmed V and J ends, which lost 7 bases and 4 bases, there was a span of 22 bases. CDR1 is MNHNS, CDR2 SASEGT, per germline. In nucleotides, the CDR3 is TGTGCCAGCACCCAGTCTGGAACTTTGGAATTCTATGGCTACACCTTC. This encodes CASTQSGTLEFYGYTF.